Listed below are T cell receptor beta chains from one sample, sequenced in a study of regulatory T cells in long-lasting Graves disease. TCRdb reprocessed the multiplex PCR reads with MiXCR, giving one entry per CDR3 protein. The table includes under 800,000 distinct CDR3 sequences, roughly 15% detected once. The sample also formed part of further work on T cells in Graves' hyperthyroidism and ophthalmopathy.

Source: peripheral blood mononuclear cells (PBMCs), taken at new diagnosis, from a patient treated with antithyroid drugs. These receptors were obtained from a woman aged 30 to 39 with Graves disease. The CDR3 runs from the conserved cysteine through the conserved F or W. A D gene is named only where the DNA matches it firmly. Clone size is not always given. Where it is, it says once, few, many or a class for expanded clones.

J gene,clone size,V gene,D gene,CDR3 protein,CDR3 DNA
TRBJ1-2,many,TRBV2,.,CASISQGSGYTF,TGTGCCAGTATATCACAGGGAAGTGGCTACACCTTC
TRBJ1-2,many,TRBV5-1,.,CASSLALGYGYTF,TGCGCCAGCAGCTTGGCTTTAGGCTACGGCTACACCTTC
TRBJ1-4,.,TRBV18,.,CASSPPGAVEKLFF,TGTGCCAGCTCACCACCTGGCGCGGTTGAAAAACTGTTTTTT
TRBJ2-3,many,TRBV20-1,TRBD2,CSARDLGEGSDTQYF,TGCAGTGCTAGAGATCTAGGGGAGGGGAGTGATACGCAGTATTTT
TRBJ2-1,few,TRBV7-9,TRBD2,CASSAPGLAGGNEQFF,TGTGCCAGCAGCGCCCCGGGTCTAGCGGGAGGTAATGAGCAGTTCTTC
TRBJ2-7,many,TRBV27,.,CASSRVGGEQYF,TGTGCCAGCAGCCGCGTTGGCGGCGAGCAGTACTTC
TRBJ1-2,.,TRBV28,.,CAGSLAGYGYTF,TGTGCCGGCAGTTTAGCAGGCTATGGCTACACCTTC
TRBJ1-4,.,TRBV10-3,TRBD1,CAISESRTGLRDEKLFF,TGTGCCATCAGTGAGTCCCGGACAGGCCTTCGCGATGAAAAACTGTTTTTT
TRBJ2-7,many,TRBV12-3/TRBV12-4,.,CASRHDGPYEQYF,TGTGCCAGTCGCCATGACGGCCCCTACGAGCAGTACTTC
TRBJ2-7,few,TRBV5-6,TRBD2,CASSSKTGLAGFRYEQYF,TGTGCCAGCAGCTCCAAAACGGGACTAGCGGGATTCCGATACGAGCAGTACTTC
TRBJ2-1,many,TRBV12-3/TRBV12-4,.,CASSLLRPYNEQFF,TGTGCCAGCAGTTTATTGCGGCCATACAATGAGCAGTTCTTC
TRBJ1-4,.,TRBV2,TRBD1,CASRVDRGDKRKLFF,TGTGCCAGCAGAGTTGACAGGGGGGACAAGCGGAAACTGTTTTTT
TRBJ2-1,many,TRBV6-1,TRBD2,CASSEGLAGEQFF,TGTGCCAGCAGTGAGGGCCTAGCGGGAGAGCAGTTCTTC
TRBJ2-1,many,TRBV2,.,CASSERLRHNEQFF,TGTGCCAGCAGTGAAAGGCTTCGTCACAATGAGCAGTTCTTC
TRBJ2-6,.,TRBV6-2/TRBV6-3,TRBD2,CASRPTSGGINVLTF,TGTGCCAGCAGACCTACTAGCGGGGGTATCAACGTCCTGACTTTC
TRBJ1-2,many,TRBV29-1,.,CSDTQDSGYGYTF,TGCAGCGACACCCAGGACAGCGGCTATGGCTACACCTTC
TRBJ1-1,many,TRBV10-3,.,CAISDYGMNTEAFF,TGTGCCATCAGTGATTACGGCATGAACACTGAAGCTTTCTTT
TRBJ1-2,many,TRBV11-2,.,CASSLQVQGQRGGYTF,TGTGCCAGCAGCTTACAAGTCCAGGGCCAGCGAGGGGGCTACACCTTC
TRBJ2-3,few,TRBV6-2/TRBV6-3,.,CASSELGAGSTDTQYF,TGTGCCAGCAGTGAACTAGGGGCAGGGAGCACAGATACGCAGTATTTT
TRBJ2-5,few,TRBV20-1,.,CSAPRGGGYETQYF,TGCAGTGCCCCTAGGGGCGGTGGGTACGAGACCCAGTACTTC
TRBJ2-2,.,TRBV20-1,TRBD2,CSARGGGRASGELFF,TGCAGTGCGAGGGGCGGCGGGAGGGCCTCCGGGGAGCTGTTTTTT
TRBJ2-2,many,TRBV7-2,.,CASGLLGHLYGELFF,TGTGCCAGCGGGCTACTAGGACACCTTTACGGGGAGCTGTTTTTT
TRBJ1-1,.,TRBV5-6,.,CASSLRIEMNTEAFF,TGTGCCAGCAGCTTGCGGATAGAAATGAACACTGAAGCTTTCTTT
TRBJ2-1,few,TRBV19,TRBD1,CASSTHRQGSNYNEQFF,TGTGCCAGTAGTACCCATAGACAGGGGTCCAACTACAATGAGCAGTTCTTC
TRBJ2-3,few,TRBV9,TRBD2,CASSAIAGGGTDTQYF,TGTGCCAGCAGCGCCATAGCGGGAGGGGGCACAGATACGCAGTATTTT
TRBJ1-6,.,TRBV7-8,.,CASSSTPLRRSSYNSPLHF,TGTGCCAGCAGCTCTACCCCTCTTCGGCGGAGCTCCTATAATTCACCCCTCCACTTT
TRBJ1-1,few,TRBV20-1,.,CSARDMGDTEAFF,TGCAGTGCTAGAGATATGGGGGACACTGAAGCTTTCTTT
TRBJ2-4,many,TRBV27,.,CASSPQLLAIAKNIQYF,TGTGCCAGCAGCCCTCAACTACTAGCTATTGCCAAAAACATTCAGTACTTC
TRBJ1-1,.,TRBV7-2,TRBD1,CASSLMGQGSTEAFF,TGTGCCAGCAGCCTGATGGGACAGGGGTCCACTGAAGCTTTCTTT
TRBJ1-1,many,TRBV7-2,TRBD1,CASSSDRGRTEAFF,TGTGCCAGCAGCTCGGACAGGGGTCGAACTGAAGCCTTCTTT
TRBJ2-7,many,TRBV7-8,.,CASSLRESRSYEQYF,TGTGCCAGCAGCTTACGCGAGTCGAGGTCCTACGAGCAGTACTTC
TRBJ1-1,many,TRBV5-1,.,CASSTPANEGRGNTEAFF,TGCGCCAGCAGCACCCCCGCCAACGAGGGGAGGGGGAACACTGAAGCTTTCTTT
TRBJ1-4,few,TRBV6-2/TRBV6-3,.,CASSLNSNEKLFF,TGTGCCAGCAGTCTAAACAGCAATGAAAAACTGTTTTTT
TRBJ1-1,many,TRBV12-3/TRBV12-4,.,CASSSRTIAPLGTEAFF,TGTGCCAGCAGTTCGCGAACTATCGCTCCTCTGGGCACTGAAGCTTTCTTT
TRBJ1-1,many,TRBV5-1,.,CASRGEVSNTEAFF,TGCGCCAGCAGGGGCGAGGTCTCGAACACTGAAGCTTTCTTT
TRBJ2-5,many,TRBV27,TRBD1,CASSLWGQKETQYF,TGTGCCAGCAGTTTATGGGGACAGAAAGAGACCCAGTACTTC
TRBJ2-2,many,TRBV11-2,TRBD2,CASSLLAGSTGELFF,TGTGCCAGCAGCTTGTTAGCGGGAAGTACCGGGGAGCTGTTTTTT
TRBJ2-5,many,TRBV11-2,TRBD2,CASSVLAGTTQETQYF,TGTGCCAGCAGCGTACTAGCGGGGACCACCCAAGAGACCCAGTACTTC
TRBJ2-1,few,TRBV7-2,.,CASTPVSYNEQFF,TGTGCCAGCACCCCCGTCTCCTACAATGAGCAGTTCTTC
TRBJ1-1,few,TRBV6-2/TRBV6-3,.,CASSLMEGHEAFF,TGTGCCAGCAGTTTAATGGAAGGTCATGAAGCTTTCTTT
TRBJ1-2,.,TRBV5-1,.,CASSSSRGNGYTF,TGCGCCAGCTCCAGTTCCAGGGGAAATGGCTACACCTTC
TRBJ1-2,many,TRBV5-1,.,CASSLVNFYGYTF,TGCGCCAGCAGCTTGGTAAATTTCTATGGCTACACCTTC
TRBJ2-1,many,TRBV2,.,CASSALNEQFF,TGTGCCAGCAGCGCCCTCAATGAGCAGTTCTTC
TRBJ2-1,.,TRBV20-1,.,CSARVRLSLSEQFF,TGCAGTGCTAGAGTTCGTTTATCCCTCTCGGAGCAGTTCTTC
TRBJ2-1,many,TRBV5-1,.,CASSSQVTGNNEQFF,TGCGCCAGCAGCTCTCAGGTAACGGGTAACAATGAGCAGTTCTTC
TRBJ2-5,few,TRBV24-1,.,CATSDRGSKGETQYF,TGTGCCACCAGTGATAGGGGATCGAAGGGAGAGACCCAGTACTTC
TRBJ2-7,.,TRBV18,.,CASSPPEGGGSSYEQYF,TGTGCCAGCTCACCACCAGAGGGGGGGGGTTCCTCCTACGAGCAGTACTTC
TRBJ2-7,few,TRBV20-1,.,CSAPRGPYEQYF,TGCAGTGCACCTCGGGGACCCTACGAGCAGTACTTC
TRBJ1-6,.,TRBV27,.,CASSTGQNYSPLHF,TGTGCCAGCAGCACCGGACAAAACTATTCACCCCTCCACTTT
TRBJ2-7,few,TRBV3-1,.,CASSQQGLPYEQYF,TGTGCCAGCAGCCAGCAGGGACTTCCCTACGAGCAGTACTTC
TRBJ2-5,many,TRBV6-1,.,CASSYGGWVPETQYF,TGTGCCAGCAGCTATGGTGGTTGGGTTCCAGAGACCCAGTACTTC
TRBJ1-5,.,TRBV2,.,CASSGWTDNQPQHF,TGTGCCAGCAGTGGGTGGACGGACAATCAGCCCCAGCATTTT
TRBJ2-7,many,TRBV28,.,CASRDSAMNEQYF,TGTGCCAGCAGGGACTCAGCTATGAACGAGCAGTACTTC